Each of the 20 T cell receptor beta chains below was sequenced from the same sample in a study of lymphopenia after photon versus proton radiotherapy. Produced via immunoSEQ multiplex PCR; TCRdb's table is partial and in-frame only. The data show around 64,000 clones, approximately 90% seen once. The input for sequencing was peripheral blood, taken from a patient treated with proton-based radiotherapy. The receptors were gathered from a man at least 80 years old with esophageal cancer.

The rearrangement joins TRBV13 to TRBJ2-2; D is perhaps TRBD1 or TRBD2 (6 bases each). V lost 5 bases, J lost 7 bases, and 17 bases lay in between. This CDR3 spans 15 amino acids. Germline CDR1 PRHDT, CDR2 FYEKMQ (reference sequence). The CDR3 region has the DNA TGTGCCAGCAGCGTCGAGGGGGGTGAGATCGGGGAGCTGTTTTTT. The encoded protein is CASSVEGGEIGELFF.

This chain connects TRBV7-9 to TRBJ1-1, with 7 bases fitting TRBD1. This CDR3 is built from 15 residues. Unmatched junction bases numbered 5, after V lost 1 base and J lost 3 bases. Looked up from germline, CDR1 is SEHNR and CDR2 is FQNEAQ (reference sequence). CDR3 in DNA: TGTGCCAGCAGCTTAGTGGGGACAGTAGACACTGAAGCTTTCTTT. This gives the protein CASSLVGTVDTEAFF.

The chain joins TRBV21-1 to TRBJ2-5. TRBV21-1 represents a pseudogene. The CDR3 length is 16 residues. The CDR3 reads CASSKQGEGFGETQYF. The CDR3 region has the DNA TGTGCCAGCAGCAAACAGGGAGAGGGGTTCGGAGAGACCCAGTACTTC.

This sequence joins TRBV5-1 and TRBJ2-3; D unresolved. With 1 base removed from V and 6 bases from J, the gap between germline ends came to 18 bases. The CDR3 is 16 residues long. Germline assignment: CDR1 SGHRS and CDR2 YFSETQ. In DNA form, the CDR3 reads TGCGCCAGCAGCTTGTCCGTATTGGGTTCGGGTGATACGCAGTATTTT. This encodes CASSLSVLGSGDTQYF.

The chain links TRBV19 to TRBJ2-5, with 9 bases fitting TRBD2. The germline V gene encodes CDR1 LNHDA and CDR2 SQIVND (reference sequence). V lost 1 base, J lost 6 bases, and 9 bases stayed unmatched. This CDR3 region has 16 residues. The CDR3 loop is CASSIVGSGSGKTQYF. CDR3 DNA: TGTGCCAGTAGTATAGTCGGTAGCGGGAGCGGGAAGACCCAGTACTTC. The complete variable domain, with remaining parts taken from reference TRBV19 and TRBJ2-5, reads DGGITQSPKYLFRKEGQNVTLSCEQNLNHDAMYWYRQDPGQGLRLIYYSQIVNDFQKGDIAEGYSVSREKKESFPLTVTSAQKNPTAFYLCASSIVGSGSGKTQYFGPGTRLLVL.

The chain joins TRBV11-2 to TRBJ2-1; 7 positions match TRBD2. CDR3 length: 16 amino acids. V lost 5 bases and J lost 7; bases outside the gene matches: 14. Germline assignment: CDR1 SGHAT and CDR2 FQNNGV. The chain's CDR3 is CASSPLRGGSWNEQFF. CDR3 coding DNA: TGTGCCAGCAGCCCTTTGCGGGGCGGGAGTTGGAATGAGCAGTTCTTC.

The chain combines TRBV15 with TRBJ1-2, with 8 bases identical to TRBD1. The germline gives CDR1 LNHNV, CDR2 YYDKDF (reference sequence). The junction had 23 bases not matched to a gene; V was cut back by 1 base and J by 7 bases. CDR3 length: 20 residues. For the CDR3, the DNA is TGTGCCACCAGCAGAGTTTGGGGGTTGGTCGGACAGGGAAATATGGGTGGCTACACCTTC. It codes for CATSRVWGLVGQGNMGGYTF. The full variable domain, rest sourced from reference TRBV15 and TRBJ1-2, is DAMVIQNPRYQVTQFGKPVTLSCSQTLNHNVMYWYQQKSSQAPKLLFHYYDKDFNNEADTPDNFQSRRPNTSFCFLDIRSPGLGDTAMYLCATSRVWGLVGQGNMGGYTFGSGTRLTVV.

This chain joins TRBV7-9 and TRBJ1-4, with TRBD1 as a possible D gene (5 bases). There are 14 residues in the CDR3. The germline V gene has CDR1 SEHNR and CDR2 FQNEAQ (reference sequence). V was pared by 3 bases and J by 8 bases, with 13 bases between. As DNA, the CDR3 is TGTGCCAGCAGCTTCGGAGGGGTGAGGGAAAAACTGTTTTTT. This sequence encodes CASSFGGVREKLFF.

This clone was counted once. The chain couples TRBV7-9 to TRBJ1-4; TRBD1 is a possible D gene (5 bases). V was trimmed by 2 bases and J by 0 bases, leaving 16 bases between them. This CDR3 has 18 amino acids. CDR1 is SEHNR, CDR2 FQNEAQ, per germline (reference sequence). This chain's CDR3 is CASSLRRKGAATNEKLFF. As DNA, the CDR3 is TGTGCCAGCAGCTTAAGGCGGAAAGGGGCCGCAACTAATGAAAAACTGTTTTTT.

The gene calls are TRBV4-3 and TRBJ1-5; 7 nucleotides match TRBD1. The CDR3 has 13 amino acids. The V and J ends lost 2 bases and 7 bases, in that order; junction bases with no gene match: 2. The germline gives CDR1 LGHNA, CDR2 YSLEER. CDR3 sequence reads: CASSQQGGQPQHF. The CDR3 bases are TGCGCCAGCAGCCAACAGGGGGGACAGCCCCAGCATTTT.

The DNA for the CDR3 is TGTGCCAGCAGCGTGGTCGGGCAGCCCTATGGCTACACCTTC. Translating gives CASSVVGQPYGYTF. This chain connects TRBV4-2 to TRBJ1-2; D uncertain. The CDR3 contains 14 residues. The V and J ends lost 5 bases and 4 bases respectively, with 14 bases between them. CDR1 LGHNA and CDR2 YNFKEQ come from the germline V gene.

The rearrangement joins TRBV6-5 to TRBJ2-3; 7 bases agree with TRBD2. The V gene's germline CDR1 is MNHEY and CDR2 SVGAGI. V shed 4 bases and J 2 bases; nucleotides not matched to a gene: 6. CDR3 length: 15 amino acids. CDR3 protein: CASSSPSGPTDTQYF. CDR3 sequence (DNA): TGTGCCAGCAGTTCACCTAGCGGACCCACAGATACGCAGTATTTT.

This chain joins TRBV11-2 and TRBJ2-2; possibly TRBD1 for D (5 bases). Germline loops: CDR1 SGHAT, CDR2 FQNNGV. The CDR3 has 18 amino acids. Trimming left V 1 base short and J 6 bases short, with 21 bases between. CDR3 loop: CASSLGTRPTPHPGELFF. CDR3 coding DNA: TGTGCCAGCAGCTTAGGGACAAGACCGACGCCCCACCCCGGGGAGCTGTTTTTT.

The chain employs TRBV27 and TRBJ2-7; D is possibly TRBD1 or TRBD2 (5 bases each). CDR3 size: 13 residues. Germline CDR1 reads MNHEY; CDR2 reads SMNVEV (reference sequence). V lost 4 bases and J lost 1, with 8 bases in between. The CDR3 here is CASSWGRSYEQYF. The DNA of the CDR3 is TGTGCCAGCAGTTGGGGACGGTCCTACGAGCAGTACTTC.

The chain combines TRBV30 with TRBJ1-1; D uncertain. Per the germline V gene, CDR1 is GTSNPN and CDR2 is SVGIG (reference sequence). V was clipped by 4 bases and J by 8 bases, with 17 bases between them. The CDR3 runs to 13 residues. DNA of the CDR3: TGTGCCTGGACACCCGGGGAGGATCTGGAAGCTTTCTTT. It is translated as CAWTPGEDLEAFF.

The V gene is TRBV6-1, the J gene TRBJ1-2, with a tentative D call TRBD1 (5 bases). V shed 2 bases and J shed 6 bases, with 19 bases lying between them. The germline V gene encodes CDR1 MNHNS and CDR2 SASEGT. The CDR3 consists of 16 residues. As DNA, the CDR3 is TGTGCCAGCAGTGAATTTTCGATGGGGGGAGTTGATGGCTACACCTTC. It codes for CASSEFSMGGVDGYTF.

The chain couples TRBV6-6 to TRBJ1-4; tentatively, D is TRBD1 (6 bases). In germline, CDR1 is MNHNY, CDR2 SVGAGI (reference sequence). Deletions cut 2 bases from V and 5 bases from J, with 12 bases between. This CDR3 is 15 amino acids long. CDR3 nucleotides: TGTGCCAGCAGTTACACGGGGACACGAAATGAAAAACTGTTTTTT. Translated: CASSYTGTRNEKLFF.

For the CDR3, the DNA is TGTGCCAGCAGCTTAGAGGACAGGGCTAATCAGCCCCAGCATTTT. Protein sequence: CASSLEDRANQPQHF. The V gene is TRBV7-2, the J gene TRBJ1-5; 8 bases are a match to TRBD1. Germline CDR1 SGHTA, CDR2 FQGNSA. J gave up 4 bases and V 1 base, and 3 bases lay outside the gene matches. CDR3 length: 15 residues.

The J gene is TRBJ1-2, the V gene TRBV10-3; 10 bases agree with TRBD1. Unmatched junction bases numbered 7, after V lost 6 bases and J lost 0 bases. CDR1 and CDR2 from the germline V gene are ENHRY and SYGVKD. The CDR3 covers 16 residues. The CDR3 spells CAIRPGDRGANYGYTF. The CDR3 coding sequence is TGTGCCATCAGACCGGGGGACAGGGGCGCTAACTATGGCTACACCTTC.

This chain links TRBV19 with TRBJ2-7, with D possibly being TRBD1 or TRBD2 (5 bases each). V was trimmed by 3 bases and J by 2 bases, leaving 17 bases between them. The germline CDR1 and CDR2 sequences are LNHDA and SQIVND (reference sequence). CDR3 length equals 16 residues. CDR3 DNA: TGTGCCAGTAGTATCGGGGATCCCGGGGCCACCTACGAGCAGTACTTC. The encoded protein is CASSIGDPGATYEQYF.